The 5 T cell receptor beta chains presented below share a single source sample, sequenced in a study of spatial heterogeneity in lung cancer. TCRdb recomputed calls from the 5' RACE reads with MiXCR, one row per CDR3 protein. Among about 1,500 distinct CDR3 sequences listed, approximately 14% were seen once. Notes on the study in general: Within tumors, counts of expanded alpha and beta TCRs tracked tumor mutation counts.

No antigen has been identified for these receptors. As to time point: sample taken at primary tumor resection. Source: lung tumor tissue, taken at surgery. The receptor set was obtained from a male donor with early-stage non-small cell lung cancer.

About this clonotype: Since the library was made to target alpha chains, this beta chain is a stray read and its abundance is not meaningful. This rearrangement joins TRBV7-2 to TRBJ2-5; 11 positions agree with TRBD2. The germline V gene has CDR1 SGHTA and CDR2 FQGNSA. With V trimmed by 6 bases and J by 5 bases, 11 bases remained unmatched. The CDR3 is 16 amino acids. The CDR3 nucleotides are TGTGCCAGCAGTTATGTTAGCGGGAGGGCGGGGGAGACCCAGTACTTC. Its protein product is CASSYVSGRAGETQYF.

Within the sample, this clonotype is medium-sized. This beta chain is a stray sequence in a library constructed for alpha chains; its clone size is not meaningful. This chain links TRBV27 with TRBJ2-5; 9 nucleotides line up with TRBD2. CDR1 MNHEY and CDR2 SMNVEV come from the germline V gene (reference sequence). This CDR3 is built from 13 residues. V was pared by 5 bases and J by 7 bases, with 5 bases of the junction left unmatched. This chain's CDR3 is CASSVAGDPTQYF. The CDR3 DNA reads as TGTGCCAGCAGTGTAGCGGGAGACCCGACCCAGTACTTC.

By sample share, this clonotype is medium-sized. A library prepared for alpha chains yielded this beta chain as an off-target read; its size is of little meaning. CDR3 coding DNA: TGTGCCAGCAGACCTCAGGGGGTAGGAGGCTACACCTTC. It codes for CASRPQGVGGYTF. This rearrangement joins TRBV12-3 or TRBV12-4 to TRBJ1-2, with 7 nucleotides matching TRBD1. V dropped 6 bases and J dropped 8; count of bases not matched to a gene: 9. The CDR3 spans 13 residues.

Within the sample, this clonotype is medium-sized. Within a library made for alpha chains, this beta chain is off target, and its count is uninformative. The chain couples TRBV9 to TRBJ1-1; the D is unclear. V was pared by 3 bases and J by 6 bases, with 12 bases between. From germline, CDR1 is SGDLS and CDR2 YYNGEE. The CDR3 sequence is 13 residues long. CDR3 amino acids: CASSADTRSEAFF. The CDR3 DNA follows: TGTGCCAGCAGCGCCGACACAAGATCTGAAGCTTTCTTT.

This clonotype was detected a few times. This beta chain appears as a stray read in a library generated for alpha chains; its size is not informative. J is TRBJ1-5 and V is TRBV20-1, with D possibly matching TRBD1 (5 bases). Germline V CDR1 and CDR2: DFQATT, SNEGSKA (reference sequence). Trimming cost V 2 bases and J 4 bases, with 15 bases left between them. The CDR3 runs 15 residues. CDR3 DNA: TGCAGTGCTAGACCCGGCGGGGCCCCGAATCAGCCCCAGCATTTT. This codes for CSARPGGAPNQPQHF.